This T cell receptor (beta chain) was sequenced during a study of tumour-infiltrating T cells in Burkitt lymphoma. Study in general: Productive clonality predicted overall and progression-free survival.

From germline, CDR1 is SGDLS and CDR2 YYNGEE. Deletions cut 0 bases from V and 1 base from J, with 13 bases between. The CDR3 extends over 17 amino acids. Method: immunoSEQ multiplex PCR; TCRdb's copy keeps in-frame clones and lacks some. In the table there are around 17,000 clones, around four fifths of which are singletons. The sequenced material came from tumor tissue. This clonotype originated in a human donor with diffuse large B-cell lymphoma. The chain recombines TRBV9 with TRBJ2-2; perhaps TRBD2 as D (6 bases). Here the CDR3 DNA reads TGTGCCAGCAGCGTAGATCTTTCGCGGGGGAACACCGGGGAGCTGTTTTTT. Translation gives CASSVDLSRGNTGELFF.